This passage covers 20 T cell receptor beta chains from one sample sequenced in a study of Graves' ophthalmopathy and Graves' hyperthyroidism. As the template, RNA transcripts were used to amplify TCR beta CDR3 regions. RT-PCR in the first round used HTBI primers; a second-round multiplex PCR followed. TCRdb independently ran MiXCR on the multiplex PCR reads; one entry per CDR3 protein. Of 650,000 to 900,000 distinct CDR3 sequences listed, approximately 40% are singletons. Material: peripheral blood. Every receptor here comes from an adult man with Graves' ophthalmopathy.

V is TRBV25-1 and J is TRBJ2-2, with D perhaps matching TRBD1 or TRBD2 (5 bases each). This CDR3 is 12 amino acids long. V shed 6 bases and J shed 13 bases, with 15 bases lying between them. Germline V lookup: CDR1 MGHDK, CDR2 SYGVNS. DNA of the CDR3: TGTGCCAGCAGCTTTTGGGTAGGGACGCTGTTTTTT. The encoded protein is CASSFWVGTLFF.

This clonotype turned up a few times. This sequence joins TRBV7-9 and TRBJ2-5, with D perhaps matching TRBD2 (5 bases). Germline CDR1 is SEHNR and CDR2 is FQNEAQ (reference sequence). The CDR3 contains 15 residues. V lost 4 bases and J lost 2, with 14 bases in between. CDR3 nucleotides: TGTGCCAGCAGCTGGGCACTGGGAGCACAAGAGACCCAGTACTTC. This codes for CASSWALGAQETQYF.

The DNA of the CDR3 is TGTGCCATCAGTGAGGAGGGGACAGGGACCTACGAGCAGTACTTC. This translates into CAISEEGTGTYEQYF. The gene calls are TRBV10-3 and TRBJ2-7, with 9 positions matching TRBD1. The trim removed 2 bases at V and 2 bases at J, leaving 4 bases unmatched. In germline, CDR1 is ENHRY, CDR2 SYGVKD. The CDR3 loop spans 15 amino acids.

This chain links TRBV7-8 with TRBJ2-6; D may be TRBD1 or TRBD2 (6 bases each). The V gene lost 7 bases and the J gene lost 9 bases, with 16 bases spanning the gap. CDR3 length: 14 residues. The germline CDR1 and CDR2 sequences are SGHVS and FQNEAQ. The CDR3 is CASTTGGRGNVLTF. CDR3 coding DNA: TGTGCCAGCACCACCGGGGGCCGAGGCAACGTCCTGACTTTC.

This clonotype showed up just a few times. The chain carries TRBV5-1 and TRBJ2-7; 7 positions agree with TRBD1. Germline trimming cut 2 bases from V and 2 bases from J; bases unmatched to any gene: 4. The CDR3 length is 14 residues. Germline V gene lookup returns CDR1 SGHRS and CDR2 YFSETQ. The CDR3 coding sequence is TGCGCCAGCAGCTTTTTGACAGGGCCCTACGAGCAGTACTTC. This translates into CASSFLTGPYEQYF.

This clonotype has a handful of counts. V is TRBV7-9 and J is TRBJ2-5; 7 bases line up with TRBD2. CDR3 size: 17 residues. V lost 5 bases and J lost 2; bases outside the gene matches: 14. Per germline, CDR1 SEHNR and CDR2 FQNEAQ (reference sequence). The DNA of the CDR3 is TGTGCCAGCAGCCAAGCCAGAGCGGGACGGGATCAAGAGACCCAGTACTTC. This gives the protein CASSQARAGRDQETQYF.

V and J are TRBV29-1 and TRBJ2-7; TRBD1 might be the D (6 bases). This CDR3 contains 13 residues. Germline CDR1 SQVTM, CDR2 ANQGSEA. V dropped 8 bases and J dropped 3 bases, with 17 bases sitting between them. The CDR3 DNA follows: TGCAGCTATACACAGGGAGCGATCTACGAGCAGTACTTC. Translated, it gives CSYTQGAIYEQYF.

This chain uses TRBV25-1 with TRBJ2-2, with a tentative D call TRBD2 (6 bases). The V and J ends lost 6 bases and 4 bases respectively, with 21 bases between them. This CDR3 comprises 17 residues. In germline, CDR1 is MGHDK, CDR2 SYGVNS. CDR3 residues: CASSLDGASETTGELFF. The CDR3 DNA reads TGTGCCAGCAGCTTAGATGGGGCTAGCGAGACCACCGGGGAGCTGTTTTTT.

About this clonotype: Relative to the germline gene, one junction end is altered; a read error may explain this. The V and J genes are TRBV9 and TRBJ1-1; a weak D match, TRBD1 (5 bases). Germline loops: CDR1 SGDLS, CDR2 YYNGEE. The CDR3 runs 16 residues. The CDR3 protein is CASSSIQQDMNTEAFF. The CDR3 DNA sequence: TGCGCCAGCAGCTCCATCCAACAGGATATGAACACTGAAGCTTTCTTT.

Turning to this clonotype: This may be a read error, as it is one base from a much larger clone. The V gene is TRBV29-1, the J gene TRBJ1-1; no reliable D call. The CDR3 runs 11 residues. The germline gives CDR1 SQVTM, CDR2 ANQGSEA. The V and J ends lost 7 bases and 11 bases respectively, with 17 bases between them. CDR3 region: CSDDRGWWAFF. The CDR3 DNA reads TGCAGCGATGACCGGGGTTGGTGGGCTTTCTTT.

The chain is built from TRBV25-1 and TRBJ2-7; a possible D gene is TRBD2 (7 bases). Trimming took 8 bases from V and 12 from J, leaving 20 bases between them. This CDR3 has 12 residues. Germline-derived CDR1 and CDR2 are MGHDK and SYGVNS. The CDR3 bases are TGTGCCAGCTCACCCAAAGGGGGACTATGGTACTTC. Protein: CASSPKGGLWYF.

CDR3: CASSQGTASYEQYF. For the CDR3, the DNA is TGCGCCAGCAGCCAAGGGACAGCGTCCTACGAGCAGTACTTC. The rearrangement links TRBV4-1 to TRBJ2-7; D perhaps matches TRBD1 (6 bases). Germline V gives CDR1 MGHRA, CDR2 YSYEKL. The CDR3 has 14 residues. The V end lost 1 base, the J end lost 1 base, and 8 bases lay between the germline ends.

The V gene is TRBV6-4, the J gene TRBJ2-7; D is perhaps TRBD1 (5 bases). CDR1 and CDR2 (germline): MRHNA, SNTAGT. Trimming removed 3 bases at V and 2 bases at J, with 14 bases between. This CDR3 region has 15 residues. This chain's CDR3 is CASSEGAHSTYEQYF. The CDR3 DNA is TGTGCCAGCAGTGAAGGGGCACACTCCACCTACGAGCAGTACTTC.

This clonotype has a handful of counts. CDR3 coding DNA: TGTGCCAGCAGCTTAGAAGCAGGGGTCCAAGGGTACGAGCAGTACTTC. Protein product: CASSLEAGVQGYEQYF. The chain uses TRBV7-9 and TRBJ2-7; maybe TRBD1 (6 bases). With 1 base removed from V and 4 bases from J, the gap between germline ends came to 17 bases. The CDR3 runs 16 residues. Germline values: CDR1 SEHNR, CDR2 FQNEAQ (reference sequence).

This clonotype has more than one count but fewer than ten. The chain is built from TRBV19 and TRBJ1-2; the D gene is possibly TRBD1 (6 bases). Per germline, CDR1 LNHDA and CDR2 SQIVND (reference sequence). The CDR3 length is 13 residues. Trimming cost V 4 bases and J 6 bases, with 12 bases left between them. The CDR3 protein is CASSNQGYHGYTF. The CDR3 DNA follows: TGTGCCAGTAGTAACCAGGGGTATCATGGCTACACCTTC.

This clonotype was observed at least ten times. CDR3 in amino acids: CASSRQGVDGYTF. The CDR3 DNA reads TGTGCCAGCAGCCGACAGGGAGTAGATGGCTACACCTTC. The chain joins TRBV5-6 to TRBJ1-2; 7 bases match TRBD1. CDR1 SGHDT and CDR2 YYEEEE come from the germline V gene. The V gene end was trimmed by 4 bases and the J gene end by 6 bases; junction bases not matched to a gene: 6. There are 13 residues in the CDR3.

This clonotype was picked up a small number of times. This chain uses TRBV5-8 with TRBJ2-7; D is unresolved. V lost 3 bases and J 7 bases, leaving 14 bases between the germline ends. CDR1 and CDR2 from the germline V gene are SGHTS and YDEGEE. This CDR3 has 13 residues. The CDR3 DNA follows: TGTGCCAGCAGCTCAGTAAGGGTCGGGGAGCAGTACTTC. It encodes CASSSVRVGEQYF. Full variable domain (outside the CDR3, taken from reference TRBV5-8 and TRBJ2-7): EAGVTQSPTHLIKTRGQQATLRCSPISGHTSVYWYQQALGLGLQFLLWYDEGEERNRGNFPPRFSGRQFPNYSSELNVNALELEDSALYLCASSSVRVGEQYFGPGTRLTVT.

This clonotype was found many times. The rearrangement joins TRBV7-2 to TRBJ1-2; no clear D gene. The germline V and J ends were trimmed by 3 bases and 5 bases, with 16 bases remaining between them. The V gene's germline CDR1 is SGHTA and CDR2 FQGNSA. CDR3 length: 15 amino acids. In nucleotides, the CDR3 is TGTGCCAGCAGCTTGGTACGGACCTTTGGGTATGGCTACACCTTC. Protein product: CASSLVRTFGYGYTF.

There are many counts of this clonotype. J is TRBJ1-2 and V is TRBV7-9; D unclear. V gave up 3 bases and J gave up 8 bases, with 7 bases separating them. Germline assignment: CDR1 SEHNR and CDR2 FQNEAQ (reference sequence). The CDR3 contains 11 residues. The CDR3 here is CASSFSGGYTF. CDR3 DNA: TGTGCCAGCAGCTTCAGTGGCGGCTACACCTTC.

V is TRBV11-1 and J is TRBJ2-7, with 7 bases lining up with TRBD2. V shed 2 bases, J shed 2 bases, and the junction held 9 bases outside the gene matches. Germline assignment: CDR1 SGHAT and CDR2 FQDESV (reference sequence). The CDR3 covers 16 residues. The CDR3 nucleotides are TGTGCCAGCAGCTTATTTACGCGGGGGTCTGCCTACGAGCAGTACTTC. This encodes CASSLFTRGSAYEQYF.